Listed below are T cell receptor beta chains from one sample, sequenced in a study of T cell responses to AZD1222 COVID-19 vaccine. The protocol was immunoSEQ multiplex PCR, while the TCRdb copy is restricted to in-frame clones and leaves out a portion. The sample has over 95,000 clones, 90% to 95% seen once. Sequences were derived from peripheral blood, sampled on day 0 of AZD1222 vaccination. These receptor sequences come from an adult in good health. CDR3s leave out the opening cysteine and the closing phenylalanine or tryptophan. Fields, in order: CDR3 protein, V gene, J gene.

CDR3 protein: ASVRRAHYGYT
V gene: TRBV6-5
J gene: TRBJ1-2

CDR3 protein: ASSPTAGTSGYNEQF
V gene: TRBV18
J gene: TRBJ2-1

CDR3 protein: SVEIQGLNTEAF
V gene: TRBV29-1
J gene: TRBJ1-1

CDR3 protein: ASMAGGSGGNTEAF
V gene: TRBV28
J gene: TRBJ1-1

CDR3 protein: ASSSTGYGYT
V gene: TRBV11-2
J gene: TRBJ1-2

CDR3 protein: ASSQDQGGNTEAF
V gene: TRBV4-3
J gene: TRBJ1-1

CDR3 protein: ASSSTGTSSYNEQF
V gene: TRBV7-2
J gene: TRBJ2-1

CDR3 protein: ATRDSGGNTIY
V gene: TRBV28
J gene: TRBJ1-3

CDR3 protein: ASSPGGAGTAYNEQF
V gene: TRBV19
J gene: TRBJ2-1

CDR3 protein: ATSRGERNNEQF
V gene: TRBV15
J gene: TRBJ2-1

CDR3 protein: ASSPSRNTIY
V gene: TRBV3-1/TRBV3-2
J gene: TRBJ1-3

CDR3 protein: AIEGGYNEQF
V gene: TRBV10-3
J gene: TRBJ2-1

CDR3 protein: ASSEGGRAYEQY
V gene: TRBV6-1
J gene: TRBJ2-7

CDR3 protein: ASSIPGLADYNEQF
V gene: TRBV7-9
J gene: TRBJ2-1

CDR3 protein: ASSPDLNEQF
V gene: TRBV7-3
J gene: TRBJ2-1

CDR3 protein: ASSQVRSGRDSPLH
V gene: TRBV14
J gene: TRBJ1-6

CDR3 protein: ASNRGMNTEAF
V gene: TRBV4-2
J gene: TRBJ1-1

CDR3 protein: ASSQSGNTIY
V gene: TRBV14
J gene: TRBJ1-3

CDR3 protein: ASSLVVSGGTDTQY
V gene: TRBV7-9
J gene: TRBJ2-3

CDR3 protein: ASSGGGLQPQH
V gene: TRBV2
J gene: TRBJ1-5

CDR3 protein: ASSVGGAKNIQY
V gene: TRBV6-5
J gene: TRBJ2-4

CDR3 protein: ASSLEGAGHLNEQF
V gene: TRBV11-3
J gene: TRBJ2-1

CDR3 protein: ASIERGSYEQY
V gene: TRBV6-6
J gene: TRBJ2-7

CDR3 protein: ASSYRPEDGYT
V gene: TRBV6-5
J gene: TRBJ1-2

CDR3 protein: ASSLASEVYGYT
V gene: TRBV7-9
J gene: TRBJ1-2

CDR3 protein: ATSRTDRGYGYT
V gene: TRBV15
J gene: TRBJ1-2

CDR3 protein: ASSLGPDTQY
V gene: TRBV11-3
J gene: TRBJ2-3

CDR3 protein: ASSFPAPQH
V gene: TRBV2
J gene: TRBJ1-5

CDR3 protein: ASSRFRGNQPQH
V gene: TRBV4-1
J gene: TRBJ1-5

CDR3 protein: ASSAGWGGGNEQF
V gene: TRBV19
J gene: TRBJ2-1

CDR3 protein: ASSLDQVIEQF
V gene: TRBV7-2
J gene: TRBJ2-1

CDR3 protein: AWSVSSYEQY
V gene: TRBV30
J gene: TRBJ2-7

CDR3 protein: ASSLVGYTEAF
V gene: TRBV11-2
J gene: TRBJ1-1

CDR3 protein: ASSYGGVSDTEAF
V gene: TRBV6-5
J gene: TRBJ1-1

CDR3 protein: ATSRDPGSGNTIY
V gene: TRBV15
J gene: TRBJ1-3

CDR3 protein: ASSSPGTGNTEAF
V gene: TRBV7-9
J gene: TRBJ1-1

CDR3 protein: ASSIGLAGAQISTGELF
V gene: TRBV19
J gene: TRBJ2-2

CDR3 protein: ASSPRGLWSGYT
V gene: TRBV18
J gene: TRBJ1-2

CDR3 protein: GAGGPANEQF
V gene: TRBV21-1
J gene: TRBJ2-1

CDR3 protein: ASSSLLDEQY
V gene: TRBV7-9
J gene: TRBJ2-7

CDR3 protein: ASSLALRDRPGETQY
V gene: TRBV7-7
J gene: TRBJ2-5

CDR3 protein: ASSLAIQGTHEQY
V gene: TRBV5-6
J gene: TRBJ2-7

CDR3 protein: ASSQVSPATYEQY
V gene: TRBV4-2
J gene: TRBJ2-7

CDR3 protein: ASGRDRVSYEQY
V gene: TRBV7-2
J gene: TRBJ2-7

CDR3 protein: ASSPDRTSGRALSQY
V gene: TRBV7-2
J gene: TRBJ2-3

CDR3 protein: ASSQQLPSTNTQY
V gene: TRBV6-2/TRBV6-3
J gene: TRBJ2-3

CDR3 protein: ASSLRVAGNTIY
V gene: TRBV7-2
J gene: TRBJ1-3

CDR3 protein: ASSPGGGSQPQH
V gene: TRBV6-5
J gene: TRBJ1-5

CDR3 protein: ASSLTGGNTIY
V gene: TRBV5-6
J gene: TRBJ1-3